The 20 T cell receptor beta chains in this list originate from one sample, sequenced in a study of shared clonotypes between healthy human individuals. Profiled with immunoSEQ multiplex PCR; TCRdb holds only in-frame clones, not every one. The sample carries more than 450,000 clones, around 79% recorded once. The sequenced sample was PBMCs. These receptors were obtained from a woman aged 40 to 55 in good health. Some clones in this sample may be carry-over from other donors' samples.

This chain uses TRBV6-7 with TRBJ2-3; D unclear. TRBV6-7 is filed as an ORF, its function uncertain. The CDR3 extends over 11 amino acids. For the CDR3, the DNA is TGTGGGTGTTGGGCCCCAGATACGCAGTATTTT. Amino acids: CGCWAPDTQYF.

The sample holds a few counts of this clone. The rearrangement joins TRBV27 to TRBJ2-1, with 8 nucleotides matching TRBD1. V shed 6 bases and J 2 bases; nucleotides not matched to a gene: 3. From germline, CDR1 is MNHEY and CDR2 SMNVEV (reference sequence). This CDR3 has 14 amino acids. The CDR3 loop reads CASSRTGTYNEQFF. The CDR3 DNA is TGTGCCAGCAGCCGGACAGGGACCTACAATGAGCAGTTCTTC.

This chain connects TRBV28 to TRBJ1-1; tentatively, D is TRBD1 (6 bases). V lost 2 bases and J lost 4, with 8 bases in between. Germline V gene lookup returns CDR1 MDHEN and CDR2 SYDVKM. CDR3 length equals 13 residues. As DNA, the CDR3 is TGTGCCAGCAGTTTAGACAGGACCACTGAAGCTTTCTTT. It specifies CASSLDRTTEAFF.

CDR3 bases: TGTGCCAGCAGCCCCGAGCGGGCAAACACCGGGGAGCTGTTTTTT. It encodes CASSPERANTGELFF. This chain connects TRBV7-3 to TRBJ2-2, with a possible D match to TRBD2 (6 bases). The CDR3 consists of 15 residues. The germline V gene encodes CDR1 SGHTA and CDR2 FQGTGA. With 5 bases removed from V and 2 bases from J, the gap between germline ends came to 12 bases.

The V and J genes are TRBV7-9 and TRBJ1-1; D is possibly TRBD1 (6 bases). CDR1 is SEHNR and CDR2 is FQNEAQ in the germline V gene (reference sequence). Trimming took 5 bases from V and 1 from J, leaving 11 bases between them. The CDR3 has 14 amino acids. The CDR3 nucleotides are TGTGCCAGCAGCCCAGGGGACCCGAACACTGAAGCTTTCTTT. As protein: CASSPGDPNTEAFF.

To note about this clone: Other DNA sequences in the same sample also yield this CDR3. This chain's CDR3 is CASSLSGETQYF. The CDR3 region has the DNA TGTGCCAGCAGTTTAAGTGGTGAGACCCAGTACTTC. The J gene is TRBJ2-5, the V gene TRBV28; D is unclear. The V gene lost 2 bases and the J gene lost 5 bases, with 6 bases spanning the gap. Germline V gene lookup returns CDR1 MDHEN and CDR2 SYDVKM. The CDR3 contains 12 residues.

The chain uses TRBV7-3 and TRBJ2-6; 9 positions agree with TRBD2. The V segment lost 5 bases and the J segment 0 bases; nucleotides outside the gene matches: 8. This CDR3 has 18 residues. The germline V gene has CDR1 SGHTA and CDR2 FQGTGA. The CDR3 loop reads CASSPGLAMFSGANVLTF. The CDR3, as DNA: TGTGCCAGCAGCCCCGGACTAGCGATGTTCTCTGGGGCCAACGTCCTGACTTTC.

In its sample, this clone was seen a few times. This chain links TRBV2 with TRBJ2-3, with D hard to call. Per the germline V gene, CDR1 is SNHLY and CDR2 is FYNNEI. The CDR3 covers 13 residues. The ends were cut back, 5 bases at V and 2 bases at J, with 8 bases in the middle. CDR3 sequence (DNA): TGTGCCAGCAGTCGTCTCCTCACAGATACGCAGTATTTT. It encodes CASSRLLTDTQYF.

The V gene is TRBV7-9, the J gene TRBJ2-1; no definite D call. The germline gives CDR1 SEHNR, CDR2 FQNEAQ (reference sequence). This CDR3 is built from 15 residues. V lost 5 bases to trimming and J lost 3 bases, with 14 bases between them. This chain's CDR3 is CASSPPRTVYNEQFF. In DNA, the CDR3 is TGTGCCAGCAGCCCGCCAAGAACCGTCTACAATGAGCAGTTCTTC.

J is TRBJ2-7 and V is TRBV7-8; D may be TRBD1 (6 bases). CDR3 size: 16 residues. The V end was cut by 5 bases, the J end by 4 bases, with 21 bases between. Germline CDR1 and CDR2: SGHVS and FQNEAQ. CDR3 residues: CASSPQGNAGVYEQYF. CDR3 coding DNA: TGTGCCAGCAGCCCCCAGGGGAACGCAGGAGTATACGAGCAGTACTTC.

This CDR3 reads CARSLVGLAGSDTQYF. The CDR3 coding sequence is TGTGCCAGAAGCTTGGTAGGACTAGCGGGATCAGATACGCAGTATTTT. V usage is TRBV5-3 and J usage is TRBJ2-3; 12 nucleotides align to TRBD2. TRBV5-3 has ORF status, its function being uncertain. V trimming: 0 bases; J trimming: 4 bases; junction bases outside the gene matches: 3. CDR3 length: 16 amino acids.

This clone appeared many times. The V gene is TRBV4-1, the J gene TRBJ2-2; the match to TRBD2 covers 7 bases. V shed 4 bases and J 5 bases; nucleotides not matched to a gene: 10. This CDR3 comprises 16 residues. Germline V lookup: CDR1 MGHRA, CDR2 YSYEKL. CDR3 DNA: TGCGCCAGCAGCCCTGGGAGGGCCGGGCGGACCGGGGAGCTGTTTTTT. Translating it yields CASSPGRAGRTGELFF.

This chain links TRBV5-4 with TRBJ2-1; D assignment may be TRBD1 or TRBD2 (6 bases each). The CDR3 spans 15 residues. V lost 1 base, J lost 6 bases, and 14 bases lay in between. The germline V gene encodes CDR1 SGHNT and CDR2 YYREEE (reference sequence). CDR3 sequence (DNA): TGTGCCAGCAGCTTGTGGAGGGCCAGGGGCAATGAGCAGTTCTTC. This codes for CASSLWRARGNEQFF.

This chain links TRBV4-2 with TRBJ2-7, with 8 bases that match TRBD2. Germline CDR1 LGHNA, CDR2 YNFKEQ. The CDR3 sequence is 13 residues long. Germline trimming cut 2 bases from V and 6 bases from J; bases unmatched to any gene: 3. CDR3 nucleotide sequence: TGTGCCAGCAGCCAAACGGGAGGGCCCGAGCAGTACTTC. It codes for CASSQTGGPEQYF.

This clone was seen just once. The CDR3 loop is CASSPTVHWAFF. DNA for the CDR3: TGTGCCAGCAGTCCGACCGTACATTGGGCTTTCTTT. The chain is built from TRBV28 and TRBJ1-1; D is unclear. In germline, CDR1 is MDHEN, CDR2 SYDVKM. The CDR3 sequence is 12 residues long. Deletions cut 5 bases from V and 11 bases from J, with 15 bases between.

This chain links TRBV28 with TRBJ1-5, with 9 bases aligning to TRBD1. Germline values: CDR1 MDHEN, CDR2 SYDVKM. The CDR3 is 16 residues long. The V segment lost 7 bases and the J segment 4 bases; nucleotides outside the gene matches: 11. As DNA, the CDR3 is TGTGCCAGCACTCATTGGGGGACAGGGACAAATCAGCCCCAGCATTTT. Protein: CASTHWGTGTNQPQHF.

The chain uses TRBV27 and TRBJ2-5, with D possibly being TRBD2 (6 bases). V lost 4 bases, J lost 9 bases, and 18 bases lay in between. Germline CDR1 MNHEY, CDR2 SMNVEV (reference sequence). This CDR3 spans 14 amino acids. The CDR3 bases are TGTGCCAGCAGTTCGGCCGTCGGGTCGGGGGCCCAGTACTTC. It translates to CASSSAVGSGAQYF.

CDR3 region: CASSPLTGGGKLFF. In DNA, the CDR3 is TGTGCCAGCAGTCCACTGACAGGGGGCGGAAAACTGTTTTTT. The rearrangement joins TRBV11-2 to TRBJ1-4, with 10 bases aligning to TRBD1. Germline CDR1 SGHAT, CDR2 FQNNGV. This CDR3 contains 14 residues. The V gene end was trimmed by 6 bases and the J gene end by 10 bases; junction bases not matched to a gene: 8.

The chain has TRBV6-5 and TRBJ2-7; 14 nucleotides align to TRBD2. V was clipped by 7 bases and J by 4 bases; unmatched bases: 3. The CDR3 length is 14 residues. Germline CDR1 and CDR2: MNHEY and SVGAGI. CDR3 coding DNA: TGTGCCAGCATGGGACTAGCGGGAGTATACGAGCAGTACTTC. Protein: CASMGLAGVYEQYF.

This chain uses TRBV14 with TRBJ2-7, with 8 bases fitting TRBD2. J was trimmed by 8 bases and V by 9 bases; bases with no gene match: 12. This CDR3 contains 13 residues. Per germline, CDR1 SGHDN and CDR2 FVKESK. The CDR3 DNA reads as TGTGCCAGTGGACTAGCTAACCCCAACAAGCAGTACTTC. It codes for CASGLANPNKQYF.